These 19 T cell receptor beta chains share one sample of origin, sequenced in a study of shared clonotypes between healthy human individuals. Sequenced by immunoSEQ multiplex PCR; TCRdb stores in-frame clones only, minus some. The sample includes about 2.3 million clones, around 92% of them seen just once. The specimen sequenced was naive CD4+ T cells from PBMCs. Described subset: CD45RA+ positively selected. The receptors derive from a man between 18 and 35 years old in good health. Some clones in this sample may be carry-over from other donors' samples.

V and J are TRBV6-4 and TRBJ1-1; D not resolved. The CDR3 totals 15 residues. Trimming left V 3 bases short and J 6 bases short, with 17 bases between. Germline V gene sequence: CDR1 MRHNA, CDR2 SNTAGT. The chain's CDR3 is CASSEPPSSGAEAFF. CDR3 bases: TGTGCCAGCAGTGAACCCCCATCCTCGGGCGCTGAAGCTTTCTTT.

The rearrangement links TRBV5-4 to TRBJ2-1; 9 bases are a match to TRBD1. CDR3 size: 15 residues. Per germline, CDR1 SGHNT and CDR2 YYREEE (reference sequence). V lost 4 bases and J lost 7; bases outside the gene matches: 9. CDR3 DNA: TGTGCCAGCAGCCCCCCCTGGGACAGGGAGAATGAGCAGTTCTTC. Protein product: CASSPPWDRENEQFF.

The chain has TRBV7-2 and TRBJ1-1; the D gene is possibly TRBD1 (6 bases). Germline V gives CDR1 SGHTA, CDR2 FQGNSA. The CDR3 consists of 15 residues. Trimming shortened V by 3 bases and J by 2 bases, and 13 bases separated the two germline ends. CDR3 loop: CASSFTGTDNTEAFF. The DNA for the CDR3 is TGTGCCAGCAGCTTTACAGGGACGGATAACACTGAAGCTTTCTTT.

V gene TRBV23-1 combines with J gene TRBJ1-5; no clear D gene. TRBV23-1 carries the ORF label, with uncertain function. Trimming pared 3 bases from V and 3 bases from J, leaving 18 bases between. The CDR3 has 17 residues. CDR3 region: CASSHGLFFSFNQPQHF. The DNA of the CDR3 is TGCGCCAGCAGTCACGGACTTTTCTTTAGCTTCAATCAGCCCCAGCATTTT.

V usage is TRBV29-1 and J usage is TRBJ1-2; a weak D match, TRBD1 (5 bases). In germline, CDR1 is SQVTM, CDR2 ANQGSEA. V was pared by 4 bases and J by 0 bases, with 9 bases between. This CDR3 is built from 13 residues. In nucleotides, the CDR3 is TGCAGCGTTGCAGGGCAGTCTAACTATGGCTACACCTTC. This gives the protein CSVAGQSNYGYTF.

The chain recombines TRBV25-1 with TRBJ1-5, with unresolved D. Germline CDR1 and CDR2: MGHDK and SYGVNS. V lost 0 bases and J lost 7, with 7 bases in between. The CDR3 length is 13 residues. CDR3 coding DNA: TGTGCCAGCAGTGAATATAGCGAACAGCCCCAGCATTTT. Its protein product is CASSEYSEQPQHF.

This chain's CDR3 is CATSRDLGSGTEAFF. The CDR3 DNA sequence: TGTGCCACCAGCAGAGATTTAGGGAGTGGCACTGAAGCTTTCTTT. The chain is built from TRBV15 and TRBJ1-1, with D hard to call. Germline V lookup: CDR1 LNHNV, CDR2 YYDKDF (reference sequence). V was clipped by 0 bases and J by 4 bases, with 12 bases between them. The length of the CDR3 is 15 residues. The full variable domain, rest sourced from reference TRBV15 and TRBJ1-1, is DAMVIQNPRYQVTQFGKPVTLSCSQTLNHNVMYWYQQKSSQAPKLLFHYYDKDFNNEADTPDNFQSRRPNTSFCFLDIRSPGLGDTAMYLCATSRDLGSGTEAFFGQGTRLTVV.

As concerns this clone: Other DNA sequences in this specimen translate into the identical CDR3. CDR3 nucleotides: TGTGCCAGCAGCTTTGAAGGGGGTAACGAGCAGTACTTC. Protein sequence: CASSFEGGNEQYF. This sequence joins TRBV11-3 and TRBJ2-7; maybe TRBD1 (6 bases). This CDR3 comprises 13 residues. V shed 3 bases and J shed 5 bases, with 11 bases lying between them. CDR1 is SGHNT and CDR2 is YENEEA in the germline V gene.

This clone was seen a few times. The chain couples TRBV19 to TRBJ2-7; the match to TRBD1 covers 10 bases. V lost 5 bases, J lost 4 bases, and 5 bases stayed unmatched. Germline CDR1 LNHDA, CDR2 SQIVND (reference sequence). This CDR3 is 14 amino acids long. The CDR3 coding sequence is TGTGCCAGTAGTCCGGGGACAGGGGTTTACGAGCAGTACTTC. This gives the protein CASSPGTGVYEQYF.

The DNA of the CDR3 is TGTGCCAGCAGCTCAGGACAGGGGTTGAGCGGGGCCAACGTCCTGACTTTC. Residues: CASSSGQGLSGANVLTF. V and J are TRBV11-2 and TRBJ2-6; TRBD1 aligns across 9 bases. Germline V gene sequence: CDR1 SGHAT, CDR2 FQNNGV. The CDR3 spans 17 residues. With V trimmed by 4 bases and J by 4 bases, 8 bases remained unmatched.

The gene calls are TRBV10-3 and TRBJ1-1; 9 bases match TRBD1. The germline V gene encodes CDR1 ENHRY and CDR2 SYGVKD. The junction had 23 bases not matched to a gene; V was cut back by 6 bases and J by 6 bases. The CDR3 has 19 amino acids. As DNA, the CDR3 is TGTGCCATCAGGGACCCCCCCGGGGTCGGGACAGGGAAGTTCGCTGAAGCTTTCTTT. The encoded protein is CAIRDPPGVGTGKFAEAFF.

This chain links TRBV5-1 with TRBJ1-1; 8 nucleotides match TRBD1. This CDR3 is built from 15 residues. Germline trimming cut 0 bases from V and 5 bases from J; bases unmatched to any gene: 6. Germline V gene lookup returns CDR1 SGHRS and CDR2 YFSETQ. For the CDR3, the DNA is TGCGCCAGCAGCTTGGCCCTGGACAGGGCGACTGAAGCTTTCTTT. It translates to CASSLALDRATEAFF.

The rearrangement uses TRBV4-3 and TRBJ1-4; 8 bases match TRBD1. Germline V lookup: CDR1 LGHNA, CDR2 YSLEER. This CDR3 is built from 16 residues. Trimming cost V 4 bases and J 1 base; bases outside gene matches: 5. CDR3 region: CASSPRGRLTNEKLFF. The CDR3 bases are TGCGCCAGCAGCCCCAGGGGGCGGTTAACTAATGAAAAACTGTTTTTT.

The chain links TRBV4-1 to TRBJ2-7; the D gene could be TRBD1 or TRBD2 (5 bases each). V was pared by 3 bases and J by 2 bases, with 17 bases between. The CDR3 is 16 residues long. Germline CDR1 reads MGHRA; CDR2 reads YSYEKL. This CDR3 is CASSHSFRERTYEQYF. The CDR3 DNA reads TGCGCCAGCAGCCATTCCTTCAGGGAGAGGACCTACGAGCAGTACTTC.

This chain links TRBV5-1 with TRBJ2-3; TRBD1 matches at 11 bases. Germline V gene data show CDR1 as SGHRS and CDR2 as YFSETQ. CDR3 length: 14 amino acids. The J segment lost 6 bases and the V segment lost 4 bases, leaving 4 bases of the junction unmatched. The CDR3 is CASSPDRGRDTQYF. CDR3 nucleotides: TGCGCCAGCAGCCCGGACAGGGGGCGTGATACGCAGTATTTT. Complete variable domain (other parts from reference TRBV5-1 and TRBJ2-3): KAGVTQTPRYLIKTRGQQVTLSCSPISGHRSVSWYQQTPGQGLQFLFEYFSETQRNKGNFPGRFSGRQFSNSRSEMNVSTLELGDSALYLCASSPDRGRDTQYFGPGTRLTVL.

Here the CDR3 reads CASPPSRSGDRGTEAFF. CDR3 DNA: TGTGCCAGCCCTCCCTCTAGGAGCGGGGACAGGGGGACTGAAGCTTTCTTT. The J gene is TRBJ1-1, the V gene TRBV28, with 11 bases lining up with TRBD1. From germline, CDR1 is MDHEN and CDR2 SYDVKM. The CDR3 is made up of 17 amino acids. J was trimmed by 5 bases and V by 8 bases; bases with no gene match: 16.

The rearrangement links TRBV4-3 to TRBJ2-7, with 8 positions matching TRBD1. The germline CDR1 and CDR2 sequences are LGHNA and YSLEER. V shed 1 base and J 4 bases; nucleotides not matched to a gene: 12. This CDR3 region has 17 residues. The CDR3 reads CASSQVPLGQGIYEQYF. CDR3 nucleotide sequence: TGCGCCAGCAGCCAAGTTCCGTTAGGACAGGGAATATACGAGCAGTACTTC.

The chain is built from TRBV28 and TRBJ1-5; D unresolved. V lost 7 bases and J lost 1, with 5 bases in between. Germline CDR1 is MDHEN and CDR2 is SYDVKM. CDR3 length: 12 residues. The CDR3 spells CASKSSNQPQHF. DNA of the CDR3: TGTGCCAGCAAATCCAGCAATCAGCCCCAGCATTTT.

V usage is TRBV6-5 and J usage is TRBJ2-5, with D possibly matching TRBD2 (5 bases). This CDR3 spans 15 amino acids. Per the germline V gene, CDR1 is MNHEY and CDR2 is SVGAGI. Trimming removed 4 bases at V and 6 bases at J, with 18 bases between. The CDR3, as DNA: TGTGCCAGCAGTTCCTATGTTACGGGATGGAAGACCCAGTACTTC. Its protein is CASSSYVTGWKTQYF.